This TCR beta chain was documented in a study of T cells in Graves' hyperthyroidism and ophthalmopathy. Study-wide points: Blood also showed most of the thyroid clonotypes that were expanded above 0.001.

Clinical symptoms, serum thyroxine, TRAb, thyroid ultrasound and orbital computed tomography established diagnosis. This clonotype has at least ten counts. What it binds is not known. TCR beta CDR3 sequences were amplified from RNA transcripts. HTBI primers were used for first-round RT-PCR of the TCR CDR3. Each CDR3 protein gets one entry after TCRdb re-called the multiplex PCR reads with MiXCR. Of approximately 600,000 distinct CDR3 sequences listed, roughly 14% are singletons. Germline V gene sequence: CDR1 SGHTA, CDR2 FQGTGA. CDR3 length: 15 residues. V shed 0 bases and J 5 bases; nucleotides not matched to a gene: 3.

The TCR sequence derives from a woman in her thirties or forties with Graves' ophthalmopathy. This rearrangement joins TRBV7-3 to TRBJ2-7, with TRBD1 identical over 11 bases. Sequencing input: blood. The CDR3 sequence is CASSLTGTGGDEQYF. The DNA for the CDR3 is TGTGCCAGCAGCTTAACAGGGACAGGGGGTGACGAGCAGTACTTC.